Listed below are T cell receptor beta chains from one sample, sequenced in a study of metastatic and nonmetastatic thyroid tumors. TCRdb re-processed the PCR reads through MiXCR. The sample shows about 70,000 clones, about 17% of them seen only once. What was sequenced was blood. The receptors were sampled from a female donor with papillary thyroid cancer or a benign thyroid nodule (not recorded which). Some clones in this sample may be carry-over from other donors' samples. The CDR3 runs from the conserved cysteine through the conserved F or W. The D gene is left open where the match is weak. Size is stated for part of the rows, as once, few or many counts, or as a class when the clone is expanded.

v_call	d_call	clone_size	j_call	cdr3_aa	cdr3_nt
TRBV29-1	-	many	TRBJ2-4	CSVEGEPGIAKNIQYF	TGCAGCGTTGAAGGGGAGCCGGGGATAGCCAAAAACATTCAGTACTTC
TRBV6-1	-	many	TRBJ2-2	CASQRQGHTGELFF	TGTGCCAGTCAACGGCAGGGCCATACCGGGGAGCTGTTTTTT
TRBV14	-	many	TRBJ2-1	CASSQEGAFSYNEQFF	TGTGCCAGCAGCCAAGAGGGGGCTTTCTCCTACAATGAGCAGTTCTTC
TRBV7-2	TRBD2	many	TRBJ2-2	CASSLYGLDAGELFF	TGTGCCAGCAGCTTATACGGACTAGATGCCGGGGAGCTGTTTTTT
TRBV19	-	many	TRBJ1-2	CASSIGGGLYGYTF	TGTGCCAGTAGTATAGGTGGGGGCCTCTATGGCTACACCTTC
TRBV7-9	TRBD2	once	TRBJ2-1	CASSGAGEIKEQFF	TGTGCCAGCAGCGGAGCGGGGGAGATAAAGGAGCAGTTCTTC
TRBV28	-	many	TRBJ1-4	CASIEGTNEKLFF	TGTGCCAGCATTGAGGGAACTAATGAAAAACTGTTTTTT
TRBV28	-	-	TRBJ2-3	CASSPLPASTDTQYF	TGTGCCAGCAGTCCCCTGCCCGCTAGCACAGATACGCAGTATTTT
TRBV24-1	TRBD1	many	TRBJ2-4	CATSPGQGNIQYF	TGTGCCACCAGTCCGGGACAGGGGAACATTCAGTACTTC
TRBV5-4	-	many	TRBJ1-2	CASSLAGTIPNYGYTF	TGTGCCAGCAGCTTGGCGGGGACAATACCTAACTATGGCTACACCTTC
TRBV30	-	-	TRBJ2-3	CAWSALGGDGDTQYF	TGTGCCTGGAGTGCCCTCGGAGGGGATGGAGATACGCAGTATTTT
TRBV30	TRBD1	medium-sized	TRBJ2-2	CAFTGGITGELFF	TGTGCCTTTACAGGGGGCATCACCGGGGAGCTGTTTTTT
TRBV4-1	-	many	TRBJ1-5	CASSQEPSNQPQHF	TGCGCCAGCAGCCAAGAACCCAGCAATCAGCCCCAGCATTTT
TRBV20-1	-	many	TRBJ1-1	CSALGTSNTEAFF	TGCAGTGCCCTCGGGACATCGAACACTGAAGCTTTCTTT
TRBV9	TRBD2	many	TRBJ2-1	CASSVEGGRNNEQFF	TGTGCCAGCAGCGTAGAAGGCGGGAGAAACAATGAGCAGTTCTTC
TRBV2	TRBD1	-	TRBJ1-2	CASRGDSWFYTF	TGTGCCAGCAGGGGGGACAGTTGGTTCTACACCTTC
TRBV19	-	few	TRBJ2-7	CASSIGTVTYEQYF	TGTGCCAGTAGTATTGGGACGGTGACCTACGAGCAGTACTTC
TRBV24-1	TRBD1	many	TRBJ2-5	CATSSAQGAGETQYF	TGTGCCACCAGTTCCGCCCAGGGGGCGGGAGAGACCCAGTACTTC
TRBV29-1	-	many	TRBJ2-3	CSVEERARDTQYF	TGCAGCGTTGAAGAACGGGCGCGAGATACGCAGTATTTT
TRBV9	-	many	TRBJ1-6	CASSFDPTDNSPLHF	TGTGCCAGCAGCTTTGACCCGACCGATAATTCACCCCTCCACTTT
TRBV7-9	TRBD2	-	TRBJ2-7	CASRIAGPAYEQYF	TGTGCCAGCAGAATAGCGGGGCCTGCCTACGAGCAGTACTTC
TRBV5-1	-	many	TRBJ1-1	CASSFQGNTEAFF	TGCGCCAGCAGCTTTCAGGGGAACACTGAAGCTTTCTTT
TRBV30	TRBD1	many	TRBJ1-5	CAWSTGQGSYNQPQHF	TGTGCCTGGAGTACCGGACAGGGCTCCTACAATCAGCCCCAGCATTTT
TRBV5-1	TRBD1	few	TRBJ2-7	CASSFRWDSRDEQYF	TGCGCCAGCAGCTTTCGATGGGACAGTAGGGACGAGCAGTACTTC
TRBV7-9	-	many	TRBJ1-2	CASSLAQLNPYGYTF	TGTGCCAGCAGCTTAGCACAGCTCAACCCCTATGGCTACACCTTC
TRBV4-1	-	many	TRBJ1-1	CASSQDRTLGTEAFF	TGCGCCAGCAGCCAAGACCGGACACTTGGCACTGAAGCTTTCTTT
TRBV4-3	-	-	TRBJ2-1	CASSPWGASNEQFF	TGCGCCAGCAGCCCATGGGGGGCCTCCAATGAGCAGTTCTTC